Detailed here is one TCR beta chain. Its cognate antigen has yet to be identified. Qualities for individual bases were not recorded, and no much larger clone is one base off. These data belong to a study of PD-1 blockade in classical Hodgkin lymphoma (dated by TCRdb to 2019 to 2021). Describing the broader study: Nivolumab dosing was 3 mg/kg intravenously every 2 weeks, continuing until either disease progression or unacceptable toxicity. The study used CyTOF and TCR beta sequencing to define a peripheral blood immune signature of response to PD-1 blockade in classical Hodgkin lymphoma.

The time point tag for this specimen amounts to: cycle 4 day 1 (C4D1), after less than 7 weeks of nivolumab. Every trial patient had relapsed after autologous stem cell transplantation, and cohorts A, B and C differed in prior brentuximab vedotin exposure. The trial cohort included fewer than 65 patients with relapsed/refractory classical Hodgkin lymphoma, and each patient had a best overall response of complete response, partial response or progressive disease. Single-agent nivolumab was administered to trial patients in the multi-cohort phase II CheckMate 205 trial. An independent review committee assessed best overall response using the 2007 International Working Group response criteria. Trial PBMCs were obtained immediately prior to nivolumab initiation (C1D1) and on therapy at cycle 2 day 1 and cycle 4 day 1. After peripheral blood was drawn into 8 mL Vacutainer Cell Preparation Tubes, PBMCs were isolated by centrifugation and then cryopreserved.

The Qiagen DNeasy kit was used to extract genomic DNA from unsorted PBMCs and from the negatively selected CD4+ and CD8+ fractions. TCR beta CDR3 regions were amplified by immunoSEQ multiplex PCR using primers annealing to V and J segments. Amplification bias was minimized using a synthetic immune receptor repertoire, and residual bias was removed computationally after sequencing. The study's own analysis went as follows. Custom Python scripts were used to quantify repertoire diversity as the Shannon entropy index. Unsorted, CD4+ and CD8+ repertoires were analyzed separately, except in combined analyses where CD4+ and CD8+ sequences were merged in silico. Clonal expansion was defined as a frequency increase of at least 2-fold after treatment compared with C1D1, and clones undetected at baseline were assigned a pseudocount of 0.5. Clones with 0 or 1 copy at C1D1 were defined as singleton clones, while clones with 2 or more copies were defined as non-singleton clones. Clones expanded in unsorted samples were labelled as CD4+, CD8+ or unknown by matching protein sequences in sorted samples from the same patient. Wilcoxon tests on paired samples were used to test changes in diversity from C1D1 to C4D1. TCRdb took this table from immuneACCESS and kept in-frame rearrangements with V and J called. Such tables lack part of the clones; where checked against another copy, unresolved V genes explain under half of the gap, and the rest is unexplained. The V and J calls and clone size come from that table; D and trimming were worked out from the DNA. This sample lists some 96,000 clones; 85% to 95% were detected once. Approximately 2% of the sample is taken by the ten largest.

From the germline V gene (reference sequence), CDR1 is MNHEY and CDR2 is SMNVEV. V loses 2 bases at its end and J loses 4 bases; junction bases beyond the gene matches: 9. Inclusive of the bounding cysteine and phenylalanine, the CDR3 is 16 residues long. Solely the CDR3 DNA is kept, with 48 bases framed from the first base. General conclusions and limits of the study: A significant rise by C4D1 was seen in CD4+ but not CD8+ TCR diversity (p=0.0027 vs p=0.16), with the rise being most apparent in complete responders (p=0.02). Patients starting nivolumab less than 1 year after ASCT had lower diversity and were excluded from later analyses to avoid confounding by immune reconstitution. The study was restricted to a single clinical trial cohort, and the causes of repertoire differences, possibly disease activity or prior therapy, were left undefined. Baseline TCR diversity was reported as lower in newly diagnosed patients than in healthy donors, and lower still in relapsed/refractory patients. Trial patients with a complete response had baseline diversity similar to that of newly diagnosed patients, while partial responders and progressors had significantly lower diversity.

Material: peripheral blood mononuclear cells (PBMCs), obtained before the fourth cycle of nivolumab. This chain is built from TRBV27 and TRBJ2-5; TRBD1 fits 8 bases in the junction. This receptor was taken from a human donor with classical Hodgkin lymphoma. The DNA reads TGTGCCAGCAGTTTACGGCAGGGGGCTCTCGTAGAGACCCAGTACTTC. It codes for CASSLRQGALVETQYF.